This T cell receptor (beta chain) was recovered during a study of regulatory T cells in long-lasting Graves disease. Points from the study as a whole: Persistent patients shared more public clonotypes (2,741) than newly diagnosed patients (approximately 960).

Regarding time point: persistent/refractory GD, antithyroid drugs over 5 years with positive TRAb. From PBMCs, RNA was extracted and then used to make the TCR library. In this cohort, patients came from an endocrinology department located in Xi'an, China. This clonotype has more than one count but fewer than ten. The antigen is unknown. There are 14 residues in the CDR3. V was pared by 4 bases and J by 5 bases, with 4 bases of the junction left unmatched. In germline, CDR1 is MNHEY, CDR2 SMNVEV (reference sequence). The TCR beta library used iRepertoire HTBI primers with Arm-PCR amplification of CDR3. One entry per CDR3 protein, called by TCRdb with MiXCR from the multiplex PCR reads. The profile shows approximately 350,000 distinct CDR3 sequences, roughly 23% of them singletons.

The TCR comes from a woman in her thirties or forties with Graves disease. This specimen was peripheral blood mononuclear cells (PBMCs), taken when the disease was refractory, from a patient treated with antithyroid drugs. V and J are TRBV27 and TRBJ2-7; TRBD1 aligns across 11 bases. CDR3 DNA sequence: TGTGCCAGCAGTTCAGGGACAGGGGGGAACGAGCAGTACTTC. The encoded protein is CASSSGTGGNEQYF.